This entry concerns a single T cell receptor (beta chain). What it recognizes is unknown. It was with 60 Vbeta and 13 Jbeta primers that the PCR ran. Sequencing used immunoSEQ multiplex PCR; TCRdb keeps in-frame clones, though not all of them. The sample comprises some 180,000 clones, about 80% of which are singletons, and 13% to 15% rests with the top ten. The CDR3 has 14 amino acids. Per the germline V gene, CDR1 is MNHNY and CDR2 is SVGAGI (reference sequence). V dropped 10 bases and J dropped 2 bases, with 17 bases sitting between them. These data belong to a study of cytomegalovirus exposure and HLA in healthy donors. Study summary: Ancestry clustering placed around four fifths of around 400 genotyped donors in the Caucasian-associated cluster. The study, taken as a whole, reports: Some TCR beta chains (about 170 of them) were listed as cytomegalovirus-associated. Previous analysis showed most TCR beta V segments were productive about 87% or about 30% of the time. Later analysis showed TCR association rates varying by HLA locus, highest for DRB1 and lowest for HLA-C.

The TCR originated in a woman in her twenties or thirties in good health and CMV-seropositive. The chain links TRBV6-6 to TRBJ1-2; possible D gene TRBD1, 6 bases. Sequencing input: PBMCs. This chain's CDR3 is CAIRRDQGNYGYTF. The CDR3 nucleotides are TGTGCCATCAGACGGGACCAGGGGAACTATGGCTACACCTTC.